This T cell receptor beta chain stems from a study of patients and donors after allogeneic stem cell transplantation. Germline trimming cut 5 bases from V and 14 bases from J; bases unmatched to any gene: 6. In germline, CDR1 is MNHEY, CDR2 SVGAGI. CDR3 length: 12 amino acids. A single record per CDR3 protein comes from TCRdb applying MiXCR to the RT-PCR reads. The data show approximately 99,000 distinct CDR3 sequences, around 38% seen once. This clonotype was sampled from a human donor who was either an allogeneic HSCT recipient or a stem cell or donor lymphocyte infusion donor (not recorded which). It is not recorded whose cells these are; they may come from a transplant donor. The chain is built from TRBV6-5 and TRBJ1-4, with 9 bases that match TRBD1. Sequences were obtained from blood, either unsorted or a sorted T cell fraction (not recorded which). CDR3 nucleotide sequence: TGTGCCAGCAGTACGGGACAGGGAGGCCTGTTTTTT. Amino acid sequence: CASSTGQGGLFF.